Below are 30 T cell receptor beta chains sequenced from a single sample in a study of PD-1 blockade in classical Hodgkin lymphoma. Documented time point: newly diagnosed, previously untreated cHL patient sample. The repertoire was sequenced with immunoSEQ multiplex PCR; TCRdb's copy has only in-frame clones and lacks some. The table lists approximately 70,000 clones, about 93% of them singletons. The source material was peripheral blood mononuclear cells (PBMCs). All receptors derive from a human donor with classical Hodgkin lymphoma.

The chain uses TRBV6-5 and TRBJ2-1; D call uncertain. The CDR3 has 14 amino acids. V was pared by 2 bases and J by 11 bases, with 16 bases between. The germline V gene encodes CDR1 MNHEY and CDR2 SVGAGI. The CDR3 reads CASSYPKVLGKQFF. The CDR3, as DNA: TGTGCCAGCAGTTACCCAAAGGTGTTGGGAAAGCAGTTCTTC.

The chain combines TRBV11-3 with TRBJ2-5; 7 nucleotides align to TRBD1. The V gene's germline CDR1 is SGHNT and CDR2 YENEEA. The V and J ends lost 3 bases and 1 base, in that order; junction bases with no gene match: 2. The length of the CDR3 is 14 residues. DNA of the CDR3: TGTGCCAGCAGCTTCTCAGGGGGCCAAGAGACCCAGTACTTC. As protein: CASSFSGGQETQYF.

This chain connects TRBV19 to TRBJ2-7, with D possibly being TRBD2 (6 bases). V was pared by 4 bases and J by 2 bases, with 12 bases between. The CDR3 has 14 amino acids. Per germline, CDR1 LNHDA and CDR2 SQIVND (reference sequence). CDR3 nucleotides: TGTGCCAGTAGTACCGGACGGACTACCTACGAGCAGTACTTC. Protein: CASSTGRTTYEQYF.

CDR3 amino acids: CASSPRGVQETQYF. As DNA, the CDR3 is TGTGCCAGCAGCCCACGCGGGGTACAAGAGACCCAGTACTTC. This chain joins TRBV21-1 and TRBJ2-5; TRBD2, the table's D call, was not compared with the DNA. TRBV21-1 is marked as a pseudogene. The CDR3 is 14 residues long.

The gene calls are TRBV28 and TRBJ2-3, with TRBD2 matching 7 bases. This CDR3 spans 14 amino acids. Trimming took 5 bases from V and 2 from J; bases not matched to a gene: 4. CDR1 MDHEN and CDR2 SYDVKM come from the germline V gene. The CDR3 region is CASSLTSVTDTQYF. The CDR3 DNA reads TGTGCCAGCAGTCTTACTAGCGTCACAGATACGCAGTATTTT.

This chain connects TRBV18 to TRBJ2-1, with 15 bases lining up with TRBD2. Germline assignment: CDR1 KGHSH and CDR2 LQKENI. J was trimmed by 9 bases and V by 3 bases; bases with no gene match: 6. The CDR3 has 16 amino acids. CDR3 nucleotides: TGTGCCAGCTCACCCCGGACTAGCGGGGGGGCCGGTGAGCAGTTCTTC. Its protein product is CASSPRTSGGAGEQFF.

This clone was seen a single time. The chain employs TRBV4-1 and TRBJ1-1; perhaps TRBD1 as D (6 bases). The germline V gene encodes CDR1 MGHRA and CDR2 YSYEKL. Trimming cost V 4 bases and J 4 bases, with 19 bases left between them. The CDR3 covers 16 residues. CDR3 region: CASSPNSLQGATEAFF. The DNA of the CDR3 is TGCGCCAGCAGCCCAAATTCCTTACAGGGAGCCACTGAAGCTTTCTTT.

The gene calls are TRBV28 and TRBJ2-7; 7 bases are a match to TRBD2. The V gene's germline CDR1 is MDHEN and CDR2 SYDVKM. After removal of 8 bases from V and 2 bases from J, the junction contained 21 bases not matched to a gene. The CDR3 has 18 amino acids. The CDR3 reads CASDRKGGYTYRPYEQYF. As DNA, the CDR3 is TGTGCCAGCGATCGAAAGGGAGGGTATACCTACCGACCCTACGAGCAGTACTTC.

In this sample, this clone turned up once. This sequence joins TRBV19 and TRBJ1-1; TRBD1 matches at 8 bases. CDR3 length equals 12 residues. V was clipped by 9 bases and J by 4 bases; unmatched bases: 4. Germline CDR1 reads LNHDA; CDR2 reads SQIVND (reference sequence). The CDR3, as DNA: TGTGCCAGCACTGACAGGGGCACTGAAGCTTTCTTT. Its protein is CASTDRGTEAFF.

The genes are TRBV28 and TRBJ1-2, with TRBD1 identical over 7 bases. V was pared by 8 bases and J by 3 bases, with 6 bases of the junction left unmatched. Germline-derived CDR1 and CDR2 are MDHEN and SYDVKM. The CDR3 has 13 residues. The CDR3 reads CASVTGVDYGYTF. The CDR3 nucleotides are TGTGCCAGCGTAACAGGGGTCGACTATGGCTACACCTTC.

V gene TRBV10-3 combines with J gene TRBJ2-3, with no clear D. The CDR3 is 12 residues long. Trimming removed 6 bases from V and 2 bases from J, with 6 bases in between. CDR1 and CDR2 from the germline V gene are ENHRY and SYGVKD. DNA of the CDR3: TGTGCCATCAGCCTAAACACAGATACGCAGTATTTT. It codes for CAISLNTDTQYF.

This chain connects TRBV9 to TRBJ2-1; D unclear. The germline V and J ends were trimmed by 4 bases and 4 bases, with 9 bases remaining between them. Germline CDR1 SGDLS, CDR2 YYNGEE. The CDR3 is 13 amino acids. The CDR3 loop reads CASSPTSYNEQFF. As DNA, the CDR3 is TGTGCCAGCAGCCCGACAAGTTACAATGAGCAGTTCTTC.

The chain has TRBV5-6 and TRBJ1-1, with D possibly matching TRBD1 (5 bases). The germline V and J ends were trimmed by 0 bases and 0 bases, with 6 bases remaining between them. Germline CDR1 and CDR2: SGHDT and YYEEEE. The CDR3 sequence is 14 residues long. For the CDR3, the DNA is TGTGCCAGCAGCTTGGTGGGGGTGAACACTGAAGCTTTCTTT. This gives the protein CASSLVGVNTEAFF.

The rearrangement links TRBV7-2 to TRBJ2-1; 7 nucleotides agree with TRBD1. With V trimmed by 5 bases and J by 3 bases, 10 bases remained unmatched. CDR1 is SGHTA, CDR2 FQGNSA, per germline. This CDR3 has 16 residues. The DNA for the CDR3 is TGTGCCAGCAGCACAACTTCCGGGACAGTCTACAATGAGCAGTTCTTC. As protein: CASSTTSGTVYNEQFF.

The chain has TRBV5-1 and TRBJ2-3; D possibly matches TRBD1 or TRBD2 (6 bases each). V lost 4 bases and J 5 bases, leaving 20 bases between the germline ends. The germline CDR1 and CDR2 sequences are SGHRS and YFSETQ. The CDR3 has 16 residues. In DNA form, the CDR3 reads TGCGCCAGCAGCCCCCATCGAGGGGGGCCAGGAGATACGCAGTATTTT. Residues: CASSPHRGGPGDTQYF.

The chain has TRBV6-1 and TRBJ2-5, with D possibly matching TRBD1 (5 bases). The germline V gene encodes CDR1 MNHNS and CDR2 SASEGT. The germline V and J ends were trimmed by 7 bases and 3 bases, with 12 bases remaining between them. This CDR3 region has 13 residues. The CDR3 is CASTAQVKETQYF. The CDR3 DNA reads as TGTGCCAGCACGGCACAGGTCAAAGAGACCCAGTACTTC.

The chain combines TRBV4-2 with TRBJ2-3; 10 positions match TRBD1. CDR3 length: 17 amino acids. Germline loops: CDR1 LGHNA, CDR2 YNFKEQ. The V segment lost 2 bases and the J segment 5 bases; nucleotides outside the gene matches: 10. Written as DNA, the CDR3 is TGTGCCAGCAGCCAACCCTTGGACAGGGGGAATATAGATACGCAGTATTTT. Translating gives CASSQPLDRGNIDTQYF.

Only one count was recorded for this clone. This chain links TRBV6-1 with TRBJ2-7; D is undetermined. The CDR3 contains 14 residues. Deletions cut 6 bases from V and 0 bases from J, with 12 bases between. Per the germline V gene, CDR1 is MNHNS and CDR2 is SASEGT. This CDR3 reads CASRLTLSSYEQYF. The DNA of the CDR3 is TGTGCCAGCAGACTTACTCTAAGCTCCTACGAGCAGTACTTC.

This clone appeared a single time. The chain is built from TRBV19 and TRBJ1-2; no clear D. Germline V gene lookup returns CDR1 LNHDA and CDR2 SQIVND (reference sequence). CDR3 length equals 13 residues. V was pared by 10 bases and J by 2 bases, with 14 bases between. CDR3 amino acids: CATQKALNYGYTF. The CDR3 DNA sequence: TGTGCCACGCAGAAGGCCCTAAACTATGGCTACACCTTC.

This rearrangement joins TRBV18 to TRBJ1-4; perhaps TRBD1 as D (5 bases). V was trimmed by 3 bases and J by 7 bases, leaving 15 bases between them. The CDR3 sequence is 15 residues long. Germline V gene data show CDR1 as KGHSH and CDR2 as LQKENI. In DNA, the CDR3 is TGTGCCAGCTCACCGAGGGACGGGGCGGGTGAAAAACTGTTTTTT. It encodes CASSPRDGAGEKLFF.

As DNA, the CDR3 is TGCGCCAGCAGCCAAGGGGGACAGGGGGGACACGAGCAGTACTTC. Its translation is CASSQGGQGGHEQYF. The chain couples TRBV4-1 to TRBJ2-5, with 11 bases aligning to TRBD1. The J call may be faulty, since TRBJ2-7 better matches the DNA end. Germline V gene sequence: CDR1 MGHRA, CDR2 YSYEKL. The CDR3 totals 15 residues.

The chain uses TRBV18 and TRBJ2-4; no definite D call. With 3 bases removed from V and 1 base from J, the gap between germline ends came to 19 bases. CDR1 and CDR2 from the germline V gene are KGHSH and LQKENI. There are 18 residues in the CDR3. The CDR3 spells CASSPRSDLLVAKNIQYF. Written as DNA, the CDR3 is TGTGCCAGCTCACCGCGTTCGGACCTCCTAGTGGCCAAAAACATTCAGTACTTC. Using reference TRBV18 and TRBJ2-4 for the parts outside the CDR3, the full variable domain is NAGVMQNPRHLVRRRGQEARLRCSPMKGHSHVYWYRQLPEEGLKFMVYLQKENIIDESGMPKERFSAEFPKEGPSILRIQQVVRGDSAAYFCASSPRSDLLVAKNIQYFGAGTRLSVL.

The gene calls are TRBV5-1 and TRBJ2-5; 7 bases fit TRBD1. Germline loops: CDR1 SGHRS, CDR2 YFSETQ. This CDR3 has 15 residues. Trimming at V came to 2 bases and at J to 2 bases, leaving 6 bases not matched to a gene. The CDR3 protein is CASSLGGATQETQYF. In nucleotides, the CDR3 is TGCGCCAGCAGCTTAGGGGGCGCGACGCAAGAGACCCAGTACTTC.

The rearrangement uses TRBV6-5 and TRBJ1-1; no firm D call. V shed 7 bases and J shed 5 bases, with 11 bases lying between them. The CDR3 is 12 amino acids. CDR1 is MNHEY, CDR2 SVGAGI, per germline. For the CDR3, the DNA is TGTGCCAGCAAAAGGCCGGGGACTGAAGCTTTCTTT. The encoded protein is CASKRPGTEAFF.

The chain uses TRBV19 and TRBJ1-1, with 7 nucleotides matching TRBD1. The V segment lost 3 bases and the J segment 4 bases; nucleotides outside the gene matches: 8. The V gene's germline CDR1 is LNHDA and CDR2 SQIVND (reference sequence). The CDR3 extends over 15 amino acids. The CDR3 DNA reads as TGTGCCAGTAGTATCCTTTACAGGGGTGCCACTGAAGCTTTCTTT. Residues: CASSILYRGATEAFF. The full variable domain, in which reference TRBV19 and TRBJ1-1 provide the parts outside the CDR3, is DGGITQSPKYLFRKEGQNVTLSCEQNLNHDAMYWYRQDPGQGLRLIYYSQIVNDFQKGDIAEGYSVSREKKESFPLTVTSAQKNPTAFYLCASSILYRGATEAFFGQGTRLTVV.

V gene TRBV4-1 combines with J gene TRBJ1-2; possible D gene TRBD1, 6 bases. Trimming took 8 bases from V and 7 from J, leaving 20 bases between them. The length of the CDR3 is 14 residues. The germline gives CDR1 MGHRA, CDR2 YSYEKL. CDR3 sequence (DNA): TGCGCCAGCCAACCCCAGGGGACGGCTAGTGGCTACACCTTC. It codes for CASQPQGTASGYTF.

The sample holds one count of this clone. CDR3 region: CASSGGAGQPQHF. The DNA of the CDR3 is TGTGCCAGCAGCGGCGGGGCTGGGCAGCCCCAGCATTTT. The chain is built from TRBV7-8 and TRBJ1-5; D might be TRBD1 (5 bases). Germline lookup yields CDR1 SGHVS and CDR2 FQNEAQ. The CDR3 runs to 13 residues. V was cut by 5 bases and J by 7 bases, with 12 bases left in between. The complete variable domain, with remaining parts taken from reference TRBV7-8 and TRBJ1-5, reads GAGVSQSPRYKVAKRGQDVALRCDPISGHVSLFWYQQALGQGPEFLTYFQNEAQLDKSGLPSDRFFAERPEGSVSTLKIQRTQQEDSAVYLCASSGGAGQPQHFGDGTRLSIL.

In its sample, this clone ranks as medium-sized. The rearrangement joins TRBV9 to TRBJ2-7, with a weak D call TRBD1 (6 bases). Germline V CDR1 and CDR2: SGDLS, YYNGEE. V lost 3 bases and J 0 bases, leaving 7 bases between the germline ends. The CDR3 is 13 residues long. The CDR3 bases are TGTGCCAGCAGCGGGACAGACTCCTACGAGCAGTACTTC. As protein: CASSGTDSYEQYF.

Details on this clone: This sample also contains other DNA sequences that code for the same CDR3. Here the CDR3 reads CASSPGQGDYGYTF. As DNA, the CDR3 is TGTGCCAGCAGCCCCGGACAGGGGGACTATGGCTACACCTTC. V usage is TRBV7-2 and J usage is TRBJ1-2; 10 bases fit TRBD1. This CDR3 comprises 14 residues. CDR1 SGHTA and CDR2 FQGNSA come from the germline V gene. The junction had 3 bases not matched to a gene; V was cut back by 5 bases and J by 3 bases.

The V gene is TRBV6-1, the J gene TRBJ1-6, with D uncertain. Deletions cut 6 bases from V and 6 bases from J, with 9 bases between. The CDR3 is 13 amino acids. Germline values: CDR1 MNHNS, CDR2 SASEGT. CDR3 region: CASRTATNSPLHF. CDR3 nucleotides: TGTGCCAGCAGAACAGCAACTAATTCACCCCTCCACTTT.